Reported below is one T cell receptor (beta chain). Its antigen is still unknown. These data are taken from a study of shared clonotypes between healthy human individuals. Study results and limitations: Roughly 5% of naive CD4 clonotypes were common to a few donors.

All donors were Caucasian adults living in Nashville, Tennessee. Per the original data handling: There were no quality scores in the junction-only immunoSEQ sequences, so filtering differed. Method: immunoSEQ multiplex PCR; TCRdb's copy keeps in-frame clones and lacks some. The V and J calls and clone size were taken over from that table, and D and trimming were inferred from the DNA. The sample consists of roughly 1,100,000 clones, roughly 80% of them appearing once. CDR1 is SEHNR, CDR2 FQNEAQ, per germline (reference sequence). The length of the CDR3 is 16 residues. Germline trimming cut 3 bases from V and 0 bases from J; bases unmatched to any gene: 5.

The chain uses TRBV7-9 and TRBJ1-5; 7 nucleotides agree with TRBD1. Sequenced: memory CD4+ T cells sorted from blood. Sample subset: CD45RA-negative fraction. The source of this sequence is a man aged 18 to 29 in good health. CDR3 loop: CASSFGDRNSNQPQHF. The CDR3 DNA follows: TGTGCCAGCAGCTTCGGGGACAGAAATAGCAATCAGCCCCAGCATTTT.